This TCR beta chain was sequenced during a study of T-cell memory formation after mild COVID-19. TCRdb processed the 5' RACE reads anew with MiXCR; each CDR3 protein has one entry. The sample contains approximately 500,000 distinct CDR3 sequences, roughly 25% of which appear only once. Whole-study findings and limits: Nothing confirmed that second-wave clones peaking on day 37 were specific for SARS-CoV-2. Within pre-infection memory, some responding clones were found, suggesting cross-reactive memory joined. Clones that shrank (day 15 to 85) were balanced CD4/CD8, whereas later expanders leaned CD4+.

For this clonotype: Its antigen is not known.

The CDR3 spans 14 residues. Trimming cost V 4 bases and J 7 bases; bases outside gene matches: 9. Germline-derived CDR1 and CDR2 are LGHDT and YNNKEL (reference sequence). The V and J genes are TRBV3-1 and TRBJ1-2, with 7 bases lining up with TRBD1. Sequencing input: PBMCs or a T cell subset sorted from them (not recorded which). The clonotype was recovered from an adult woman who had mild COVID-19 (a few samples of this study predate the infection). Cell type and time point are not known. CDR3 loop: CASSLHPGTVGYTF. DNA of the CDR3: TGTGCCAGCAGCCTTCACCCCGGGACAGTTGGCTACACCTTC.